This record looks at one T cell receptor (beta chain) sequence and its context. Its antigen is currently unknown. The data originate from a study of monozygotic twins with inflammatory bowel disease. Points from the study as a whole: There was no way to distinguish the different T cell subtypes. No repertoire similarity difference was seen between concordant and discordant twins; power was possibly limited.

The germline gives CDR1 DFQATT, CDR2 SNEGSKA (reference sequence). The CDR3 runs to 15 residues. After re-calling the 5' RACE reads, TCRdb lists one entry per CDR3 protein, DNA absent. This listing includes 300,000 to 400,000 distinct CDR3 sequences. The specimen sequenced was blood. The TCR sequence derives from a human donor with ulcerative colitis or Crohn's disease, or a healthy co-twin of an affected twin (not recorded which). J is TRBJ2-4 and V is TRBV20-1; the D call of TRBD2 rests on TCRdb alone, since no DNA is present to check it. CDR3 sequence: CSARQPGTRSNIQYF.